The 3 T cell receptor beta chains listed next were all sequenced from one sample in a study of blood T cell repertoires in COVID-19. TCRdb's table, derived via immunoSEQ multiplex PCR, lists solely in-frame clones and lacks some. The repertoire holds some 260,000 clones, with about 88% as singletons. Sequencing was done on a sample of PBMCs or T cells enriched from blood (not recorded which). The receptors shown here come from a man aged 30-40 years with acute COVID-19.

This CDR3 is CASSFNMNTEAFF. In DNA form, the CDR3 reads TGTGCCAGCAGCTTCAACATGAACACTGAAGCTTTCTTT. V usage is TRBV28 and J usage is TRBJ1-1; no firm D call. CDR3 length: 13 amino acids. Germline CDR1 is MDHEN and CDR2 is SYDVKM. The V gene lost 6 bases and the J gene lost 0 bases, with 8 bases spanning the gap. The full variable domain, completed using reference TRBV28 and TRBJ1-1, is DVKVTQSSRYLVKRTGEKVFLECVQDMDHENMFWYRQDPGLGLRLIYFSYDVKMKEKGDIPEGYSVSREKKERFSLILESASTNQTSMYLCASSFNMNTEAFFGQGTRLTVV.

The rearrangement uses TRBV9 and TRBJ1-4; no clear D gene. Germline V CDR1 and CDR2: SGDLS, YYNGEE. V lost 2 bases to trimming and J lost 6 bases, with 14 bases between them. The CDR3 has 15 residues. The CDR3 nucleotides read TGTGCCAGCAGCGTTGGCGGTTTCCCTGATGAAAAACTGTTTTTT. Protein product: CASSVGGFPDEKLFF.

This rearrangement joins TRBV6-5 to TRBJ1-1; 9 nucleotides agree with TRBD1. The trim removed 5 bases at V and 1 base at J, leaving 2 bases unmatched. The CDR3 is 14 amino acids. CDR1 and CDR2 (germline): MNHEY, SVGAGI. The CDR3 DNA sequence: TGTGCCAGCAGTCAGGACAGGGGGAACACTGAAGCTTTCTTT. Its translation: CASSQDRGNTEAFF.